These 4 T cell receptor beta chains were sequenced from one sample in a study of blood T cell repertoires in COVID-19 (dated by TCRdb to 2020 to 2021). Receptor amplification or capture employed the immunoSEQ multiplex PCR assay. In TCRdb, the immuneACCESS table is reduced to in-frame sequences with V and J assigned. These tables do not hold every clone; where another copy was compared, an unresolved V gene accounts for under half, and the others remain unexplained. This sample gives about 45,000 clones in total; 88% of them show up just once. The top ten clonotypes cover roughly an eighth of the sample. The specimen was peripheral blood. These receptors came from a human donor in a cohort sampled during active COVID-19.

V is TRBV29-1 and J is TRBJ1-4; no reliable D call. CDR1 is SQVTM and CDR2 is ANQGSEA in the germline V gene. The CDR3 is 14 residues long. V gave up 4 bases and J gave up 7 bases, with 16 bases separating them. CDR3 DNA sequence: TGCAGCGTTGCCCCAGGAGGTGCGGGTGAAAAACTGTTTTTT. Translating it yields CSVAPGGAGEKLFF.

CDR3 sequence reads: CASSLGTAYGYTF. The DNA of the CDR3 is TGTGCCAGCAGCTTAGGGACAGCATATGGCTACACCTTC. The rearrangement uses TRBV7-2 and TRBJ1-2; tentatively, D is TRBD1 (6 bases). Germline V gene sequence: CDR1 SGHTA, CDR2 FQGNSA. CDR3 length: 13 amino acids. V dropped 1 base and J dropped 5 bases, with 8 bases sitting between them.

There are a few counts of this clone. J is TRBJ1-5 and V is TRBV9; D gene uncertain. The CDR3 covers 14 residues. V lost 2 bases to trimming and J lost 0 bases, with 6 bases between them. Germline V gene sequence: CDR1 SGDLS, CDR2 YYNGEE. The CDR3 coding sequence is TGTGCCAGCAGCGTCAGTAATAGCAATCAGCCCCAGCATTTT. Its translation: CASSVSNSNQPQHF.

The genes are TRBV18 and TRBJ2-1; D is unclear. The V gene's germline CDR1 is KGHSH and CDR2 LQKENI. Trimming stripped 3 bases from V and 8 bases from J, with 5 bases between. The CDR3 is 11 amino acids. Written as DNA, the CDR3 is TGTGCCAGCTCACCGGGCGATGAGCAGTTCTTC. The encoded protein is CASSPGDEQFF.